This TCR beta chain is drawn from a study of shared clonotypes between healthy human individuals. The method was immunoSEQ multiplex PCR; TCRdb's version includes in-frame clones alone and lacks a portion of them. In the table there are a few million clones, roughly 95% of which are singletons. This CDR3 spans 14 amino acids. Germline values: CDR1 SGHRS, CDR2 YFSETQ. V was cut by 4 bases and J by 2 bases, with 11 bases left in between. This clone was seen only once. Its antigen is currently unknown. In the same sample, other DNA sequences code for this CDR3. Overall study results and limits: Clonotypes which were not shared had lower generation probabilities than clonotypes that all four donors shared.

The chain has TRBV5-1 and TRBJ2-3; tentatively, D is TRBD2 (6 bases). This TCR came from a man younger than 30 in good health. Sequences were obtained from naive CD4+ T cells sorted from blood. The subset: CD45RA+ positively selected. CDR3: CASSLAGSTDTQYF. In nucleotides, the CDR3 is TGCGCCAGCAGCCTTGCGGGGTCCACAGATACGCAGTATTTT.